Presented here are 5 T cell receptor beta chains from one specimen sequenced in a study of blood T cell repertoires in COVID-19. Produced via immunoSEQ multiplex PCR; TCRdb's table is partial and in-frame only. Of some 200,000 clones in the sample, 80% to 90% were seen once. Sequenced: PBMCs or T cells enriched from blood (not recorded which). These receptors all come from a woman younger than 30 in a cohort exposed to, infected with or recovered from COVID-19 (not recorded which).

The table lists this clone with a count of one. The chain employs TRBV7-2 and TRBJ1-1; TRBD1 is a possible D gene (6 bases). The CDR3 totals 15 residues. Germline CDR1 and CDR2: SGHTA and FQGNSA. V was pared by 5 bases and J by 1 base, with 14 bases between. CDR3 sequence (DNA): TGTGCCAGCAGCGATCCTCCCAGGGGGAACACTGAAGCTTTCTTT. Protein: CASSDPPRGNTEAFF.

The genes are TRBV7-9 and TRBJ1-3; D possibly corresponds to TRBD1 (5 bases). Trimming took 3 bases from V and 7 from J, leaving 10 bases between them. Germline V gene sequence: CDR1 SEHNR, CDR2 FQNEAQ (reference sequence). The CDR3 sequence is 13 residues long. CDR3 bases: TGTGCCAGCAGCTTGGGTGGGGGGAACACCATATATTTT. This encodes CASSLGGGNTIYF.

This chain connects TRBV6-1 to TRBJ1-5, with D hard to call. The CDR3 contains 15 residues. Germline-derived CDR1 and CDR2 are MNHNS and SASEGT. V was cut by 2 bases and J by 9 bases, with 17 bases left in between. The chain's CDR3 is CASSELRGIERPQHF. The CDR3 region has the DNA TGTGCCAGCAGTGAACTGCGGGGAATCGAACGGCCCCAGCATTTT.

The genes are TRBV4-1 and TRBJ2-1; 16 bases fit TRBD2. The V gene end was trimmed by 4 bases and the J gene end by 4 bases; junction bases not matched to a gene: 4. From germline, CDR1 is MGHRA and CDR2 YSYEKL. The CDR3 contains 17 residues. The CDR3 reads CASSPGLAGGAYNEQFF. The CDR3 DNA reads TGCGCCAGCAGCCCGGGACTAGCGGGAGGGGCATACAATGAGCAGTTCTTC.

This chain joins TRBV2 and TRBJ1-1, with 11 bases identical to TRBD1. CDR1 and CDR2 from the germline V gene are SNHLY and FYNNEI. This CDR3 region has 16 residues. With 5 bases clipped from V and 4 bases from J, the junction kept 9 bases outside the gene matches. The CDR3 region has the DNA TGTGCCAGCAGTATGTGGACAGGGGGCGATTCCACTGAAGCTTTCTTT. It yields the protein CASSMWTGGDSTEAFF.